This T cell receptor beta chain was captured by sequencing in a study of PD-1 blockade in classical Hodgkin lymphoma. This clone was seen only a few times. All patients relapsed after autologous stem cell transplantation, and brentuximab vedotin exposure varied. V was cut by 5 bases and J by 0 bases, with 5 bases left in between. The germline V gene encodes CDR1 SGHTA and CDR2 FQGNSA. This CDR3 is built from 14 residues. Clones were sequenced by immunoSEQ multiplex PCR, and TCRdb holds only the in-frame ones, with some missing. The sample consists of 20,000 or so clones, around four fifths of them appearing once.

The rearrangement uses TRBV7-2 and TRBJ2-6; D call uncertain. The origin of this receptor is a human donor with classical Hodgkin lymphoma. The sample was peripheral blood mononuclear cells (PBMCs), taken before the second cycle of nivolumab. CDR3 residues: CASSHLSGANVLTF. CDR3 DNA sequence: TGTGCCAGCAGCCACCTCTCTGGGGCCAACGTCCTGACTTTC.